This T cell receptor beta chain was observed in a study of shared clonotypes between healthy human individuals. Study findings and constraints: Generation probabilities of non-shared clonotypes were lower (relative to those shared by all four donors).

To note about this clone: Its antigen is currently unknown. Other DNA sequences of this sample code for an identical CDR3.

The CDR3 is 11 residues long. Germline V lookup: CDR1 MNHEY, CDR2 SVGAGI. Trimming left V 6 bases short and J 6 bases short, with 9 bases between. The method was immunoSEQ multiplex PCR; TCRdb's version includes in-frame clones alone and lacks a portion of them. Among about 2.3 million clones listed, approximately 93% were seen once. Donors comprised healthy HIV-negative adults lacking recent acute infections or vaccinations. Sequencing was carried out using naive CD4+ T cells from PBMCs. Regarding subset: CD45RA+ positively selected. The V call is TRBV6-5, the J call TRBJ2-7; D is unclear. The receptor comes from a man aged 18 to 29 in good health. Some clones in this sample may be carry-over from other donors' samples. Here the CDR3 DNA reads TGTGCCAGCAGCCGCTCCGCCGAGCAGTACTTC. Amino acid sequence: CASSRSAEQYF.